These 29 T cell receptor beta chains share one sample of origin, sequenced in a study of shared clonotypes between healthy human individuals. Repertoires were generated with immunoSEQ multiplex PCR, while TCRdb's copy carries only in-frame clones and drops some. The repertoire includes some 200,000 clones, 50% to 75% of them detected once, and approximately 12% sits in the top ten. Material for sequencing was memory CD4+ T cells sorted from blood. Subset meaning: CD45RA-negative fraction. The receptors were sampled from a man in his thirties or forties in good health.

The chain is built from TRBV6-1 and TRBJ1-1, with D perhaps TRBD1 (5 bases). The CDR3 runs to 11 residues. The V and J ends lost 11 bases and 4 bases respectively, with 11 bases between them. Germline loops: CDR1 MNHNS, CDR2 SASEGT. The CDR3 loop is CASRGRTEAFF. The CDR3 DNA sequence: TGTGCCTCAAGGGGTCGCACTGAAGCTTTCTTT.

The V call is TRBV9, the J call TRBJ2-1; 9 bases map to TRBD2. The CDR3 is made up of 15 amino acids. V shed 2 bases, J shed 2 bases, and the junction held 2 bases outside the gene matches. The germline V gene encodes CDR1 SGDLS and CDR2 YYNGEE. The CDR3 reads CASSVSGSAYNEQFF. The CDR3 region has the DNA TGTGCCAGCAGCGTTAGCGGGAGCGCCTACAATGAGCAGTTCTTC. Full variable domain (outside the CDR3, taken from reference TRBV9 and TRBJ2-1): DSGVTQTPKHLITATGQRVTLRCSPRSGDLSVYWYQQSLDQGLQFLIQYYNGEERAKGNILERFSAQQFPDLHSELNLSSLELGDSALYFCASSVSGSAYNEQFFGPGTRLTVL.

As DNA, the CDR3 is TGCGCCAGCAGCTTGGAAGTATTCGGATCTCGACCCCCCGGGGCCAACGTCCTGACTTTC. Protein: CASSLEVFGSRPPGANVLTF. This chain connects TRBV5-1 to TRBJ2-6; unclear D gene. Trimming shortened V by 0 bases and J by 4 bases, and 23 bases separated the two germline ends. CDR1 is SGHRS, CDR2 YFSETQ, per germline. The CDR3 length is 20 residues.

This chain uses TRBV27 with TRBJ2-5; TRBD2 agrees at 8 bases. CDR3 length equals 14 residues. With V trimmed by 5 bases and J by 7 bases, 9 bases remained unmatched. Germline values: CDR1 MNHEY, CDR2 SMNVEV (reference sequence). CDR3 sequence reads: CASSPAGGRWTQYF. DNA of the CDR3: TGTGCCAGCAGTCCCGCGGGCGGGAGGTGGACCCAGTACTTC.

The V and J genes are TRBV21-1 and TRBJ2-1; TRBD2 reflects the table's D call only, with no check against the DNA. TRBV21-1 is a known pseudogene. The CDR3 has 15 residues. CDR3 loop: CASEIGTSGRDEQFF. CDR3 sequence (DNA): TGTGCCAGCGAGATCGGGACTAGCGGGAGGGATGAGCAGTTCTTC.

The rearrangement links TRBV5-1 to TRBJ1-1; no reliable D call. The CDR3 runs to 14 residues. The germline V gene encodes CDR1 SGHRS and CDR2 YFSETQ. Trimming shortened V by 3 bases and J by 3 bases, and 12 bases separated the two germline ends. CDR3 region: CASSSGEQYTEAFF. The CDR3 nucleotides are TGCGCCAGCAGCTCGGGCGAGCAGTACACTGAAGCTTTCTTT.

In its sample, this clone was seen a few times. This chain links TRBV5-1 with TRBJ1-2; D remains unclear. The V gene's germline CDR1 is SGHRS and CDR2 YFSETQ. Trimming removed 0 bases at V and 1 base at J, with 7 bases between. The length of the CDR3 is 14 residues. CDR3 nucleotide sequence: TGCGCCAGCAGCTTGGAGTCCGTTAACTATGGCTACACCTTC. Amino acids: CASSLESVNYGYTF.

The chain links TRBV5-1 to TRBJ1-3; a possible D gene is TRBD1 (6 bases). V was pared by 0 bases and J by 6 bases, with 19 bases between. The CDR3 is 17 residues long. CDR1 is SGHRS, CDR2 YFSETQ, per germline. The CDR3 region is CASSLDYGQGKVNTIYF. Written as DNA, the CDR3 is TGCGCCAGCAGCTTGGATTACGGTCAGGGGAAAGTAAACACCATATATTTT. The whole variable domain, filled in from reference TRBV5-1 and TRBJ1-3, reads KAGVTQTPRYLIKTRGQQVTLSCSPISGHRSVSWYQQTPGQGLQFLFEYFSETQRNKGNFPGRFSGRQFSNSRSEMNVSTLELGDSALYLCASSLDYGQGKVNTIYFGEGSWLTVV.

This chain joins TRBV18 and TRBJ2-1; D is uncertain. V lost 2 bases and J lost 3, with 8 bases in between. Germline V gene lookup returns CDR1 KGHSH and CDR2 LQKENI. The CDR3 covers 14 residues. CDR3 in DNA: TGTGCCAGCTCACCATGGGTAGACTACAATGAGCAGTTCTTC. Encoded protein: CASSPWVDYNEQFF.

This rearrangement joins TRBV2 to TRBJ2-3; the D is unclear. CDR3 length: 12 residues. V shed 4 bases and J shed 12 bases, with 14 bases lying between them. Germline V gives CDR1 SNHLY, CDR2 FYNNEI. The CDR3 DNA reads as TGTGCCAGCAGTGCGAACGTGCCCTTCCAGTATTTT. It encodes CASSANVPFQYF.

V gene TRBV19 combines with J gene TRBJ2-5, with D possibly being TRBD2 (5 bases). Looked up from germline, CDR1 is LNHDA and CDR2 is SQIVND (reference sequence). Trimming shortened V by 4 bases and J by 0 bases, and 12 bases separated the two germline ends. This CDR3 has 15 amino acids. CDR3 in DNA: TGTGCCAGTAGTAAAGGACTTTCGTACCAAGAGACCCAGTACTTC. Translated: CASSKGLSYQETQYF.

The J gene is TRBJ2-3, the V gene TRBV6-1; D might be TRBD2 (5 bases). The germline CDR1 and CDR2 sequences are MNHNS and SASEGT. V was pared by 6 bases and J by 0 bases, with 13 bases between. The CDR3 consists of 15 residues. The CDR3 region is CASRDWRTSTDTQYF. CDR3 DNA sequence: TGTGCCAGCAGAGACTGGCGGACTAGCACAGATACGCAGTATTTT.

In its sample, this clone was seen a few times. The rearrangement links TRBV5-1 to TRBJ1-3; no definite D call. V dropped 5 bases and J dropped 0 bases, with 12 bases sitting between them. The CDR3 is 15 amino acids. The germline V gene has CDR1 SGHRS and CDR2 YFSETQ. The CDR3 DNA is TGCGCCAGCAGTGTGGCCGGAAACTCTGGAAACACCATATATTTT. The encoded protein is CASSVAGNSGNTIYF.

The V gene is TRBV7-2, the J gene TRBJ1-1; no clear D. V lost 1 base to trimming and J lost 1 base, with 10 bases between them. Germline CDR1 is SGHTA and CDR2 is FQGNSA. There are 15 residues in the CDR3. The CDR3 sequence is CASSLDWVTNTEAFF. Written as DNA, the CDR3 is TGTGCCAGCAGCTTAGATTGGGTCACGAACACTGAAGCTTTCTTT.

The chain is built from TRBV5-1 and TRBJ2-5; TRBD2 is a possible D gene (6 bases). Germline-derived CDR1 and CDR2 are SGHRS and YFSETQ. The ends were cut back, 7 bases at V and 2 bases at J, with 18 bases in the middle. This CDR3 has 15 amino acids. Here the CDR3 reads CASAPGEVGQETQYF. Written as DNA, the CDR3 is TGCGCCAGCGCCCCGGGGGAGGTAGGACAAGAGACCCAGTACTTC.

V and J are TRBV30 and TRBJ1-2; TRBD1 aligns across 9 bases. V was pared by 0 bases and J by 5 bases, with 10 bases of the junction left unmatched. Germline V gene data show CDR1 as GTSNPN and CDR2 as SVGIG (reference sequence). CDR3 size: 16 residues. The CDR3 coding sequence is TGTGCCTGGAGTGTATCTCCGGGACAGGGCTTATATGGCTACACCTTC. Protein product: CAWSVSPGQGLYGYTF.

The chain employs TRBV5-6 and TRBJ1-1, with D unclear. V was clipped by 2 bases and J by 9 bases, with 14 bases between them. CDR3 size: 13 residues. CDR1 SGHDT and CDR2 YYEEEE come from the germline V gene. In DNA form, the CDR3 reads TGTGCCAGCAGCTTCGTTCAGGAATCTAAAGCTTTCTTT. Its translation: CASSFVQESKAFF.

This clone appeared a single time. This chain joins TRBV10-1 and TRBJ2-3, with D possibly being TRBD1 or TRBD2 (5 bases each). There are 14 residues in the CDR3. In germline, CDR1 is WNHNN, CDR2 SYGVQD (reference sequence). V lost 0 bases and J lost 6, with 10 bases in between. The CDR3 DNA reads as TGCGCCAGCAGTGAGTCTGGGGACCTGGATACGCAGTATTTT. Its translation: CASSESGDLDTQYF.

This clone has just one count. The chain links TRBV28 to TRBJ2-7; D unresolved. V dropped 5 bases and J dropped 1 base, with 15 bases sitting between them. Germline-derived CDR1 and CDR2 are MDHEN and SYDVKM. This CDR3 region has 15 residues. Here the CDR3 DNA reads TGTGCCAGCAGTCCCCCCAGCCTTCTTTCCTACGAGCAGTACTTC. Translating gives CASSPPSLLSYEQYF.

V gene TRBV27 combines with J gene TRBJ2-3; D unresolved. The CDR3 loop spans 14 amino acids. V lost 0 bases, J lost 4 bases, and 8 bases lay in between. Germline CDR1 and CDR2: MNHEY and SMNVEV (reference sequence). This CDR3 is CASSLSLRSDTQYF. Here the CDR3 DNA reads TGTGCCAGCAGTTTATCACTGCGATCAGATACGCAGTATTTT.

The chain carries TRBV29-1 and TRBJ1-1, with a possible D match to TRBD1 (5 bases). The length of the CDR3 is 16 residues. The germline V gene encodes CDR1 SQVTM and CDR2 ANQGSEA. V lost 5 bases and J lost 2, with 21 bases in between. CDR3 in amino acids: CSVIISGMGLNTEAFF. Written as DNA, the CDR3 is TGCAGCGTTATCATTTCAGGGATGGGGCTAAACACTGAAGCTTTCTTT.

The chain carries TRBV6-6 and TRBJ1-2; 7 nucleotides agree with TRBD1. Germline CDR1 reads MNHNY; CDR2 reads SVGAGI (reference sequence). V shed 6 bases, J shed 0 bases, and the junction held 1 base outside the gene matches. The CDR3 is made up of 13 amino acids. Written as DNA, the CDR3 is TGTGCCAGCAGGGACAGGCCTAACTATGGCTACACCTTC. This codes for CASRDRPNYGYTF.

This CDR3 reads CASTLNSGGPFF. For the CDR3, the DNA is TGTGCCAGCACCCTGAATTCCGGGGGGCCGTTCTTC. The rearrangement joins TRBV7-8 to TRBJ2-1; D perhaps matches TRBD2 (7 bases). V gave up 7 bases and J gave up 15 bases, with 19 bases separating them. CDR3 size: 12 residues. The germline V gene encodes CDR1 SGHVS and CDR2 FQNEAQ.

Only a few counts were recorded for this clone. This chain uses TRBV28 with TRBJ1-1, with 7 bases identical to TRBD1. J gave up 1 base and V 6 bases, and 5 bases lay outside the gene matches. From germline, CDR1 is MDHEN and CDR2 SYDVKM. This CDR3 has 14 residues. CDR3 coding DNA: TGTGCCAGCAGCACCCGGACAGGGAACACTGAAGCTTTCTTT. Its translation is CASSTRTGNTEAFF.

V usage is TRBV11-2 and J usage is TRBJ2-3; D is unresolved. Germline assignment: CDR1 SGHAT and CDR2 FQNNGV. Trimming stripped 1 base from V and 11 bases from J, with 10 bases between. The CDR3 has 12 residues. The CDR3 loop reads CASSLGSYGQYF. CDR3 sequence (DNA): TGTGCCAGCAGCTTAGGCAGCTATGGGCAGTATTTT.

This clone was detected a few times. The chain employs TRBV4-1 and TRBJ2-1; D uncertain. The CDR3 length is 16 residues. V dropped 1 base and J dropped 8 bases, with 18 bases sitting between them. CDR1 and CDR2 from the germline V gene are MGHRA and YSYEKL. The CDR3 spells CASSQVNLGFLDEQFF. The CDR3 DNA reads TGCGCCAGCAGCCAAGTGAACCTAGGCTTTTTGGATGAGCAGTTCTTC.

This clone was detected a few times. The chain couples TRBV10-3 to TRBJ2-7, with no clear D. Germline CDR1 ENHRY, CDR2 SYGVKD. V lost 0 bases to trimming and J lost 0 bases, with 6 bases between them. This CDR3 is built from 14 residues. The CDR3 sequence is CAISESMVSYEQYF. The DNA for the CDR3 is TGTGCCATCAGTGAGTCGATGGTCTCCTACGAGCAGTACTTC.

V and J are TRBV4-1 and TRBJ2-1; D call uncertain. The V and J ends lost 6 bases and 2 bases respectively, with 11 bases between them. The CDR3 has 14 residues. The germline CDR1 and CDR2 sequences are MGHRA and YSYEKL. The CDR3 DNA reads TGCGCCAGCAGACAACCGGGCCCCTACAATGAGCAGTTCTTC. As protein: CASRQPGPYNEQFF.

The chain joins TRBV5-1 to TRBJ2-3; TRBD2 agrees at 10 bases. The V gene's germline CDR1 is SGHRS and CDR2 YFSETQ. This CDR3 contains 21 residues. V was pared by 0 bases and J by 2 bases, with 18 bases of the junction left unmatched. CDR3 nucleotide sequence: TGCGCCAGCAGCTTGGCCTTTAGCGGGAGGTCCAGCCCGGCGAACACAGATACGCAGTATTTT. Encoded protein: CASSLAFSGRSSPANTDTQYF.